This T cell receptor (beta chain) was documented in a study of T cell responses to AZD1222 COVID-19 vaccine. Study observations and caveats: Baseline serostatus was positive in only a handful of AZD1222 recipients. Unmutated variant regions reportedly attract nearly half of all spike-specific TCRs.

The protocol was immunoSEQ multiplex PCR, while the TCRdb copy is restricted to in-frame clones and leaves out a portion. This sample has fewer than 130,000 clones; around 81% occur once, and the top ten carry approximately 4.6%. Note on this clone: Antigen unknown.

This CDR3 region has 15 residues. The germline V and J ends were trimmed by 1 base and 1 base, with 11 bases remaining between them. From germline, CDR1 is SGHDT and CDR2 YYEEEE. This sequence was found in an adult in good health. The chain is built from TRBV5-6 and TRBJ2-5, with a possible D match to TRBD1 (6 bases). The sequenced sample was peripheral blood, obtained on day 0 of AZD1222 vaccination. The CDR3 spells CASSLRDNFQETQYF. The CDR3, as DNA: TGTGCCAGCAGCTTGCGGGACAATTTCCAAGAGACCCAGTACTTC. Together with reference TRBV5-6 and TRBJ2-5, the CDR3 gives the full variable domain: DAGVTQSPTHLIKTRGQQVTLRCSPKSGHDTVSWYQQALGQGPQFIFQYYEEEERQRGNFPDRFSGHQFPNYSSELNVNALLLGDSALYLCASSLRDNFQETQYFGPGTRLLVL.